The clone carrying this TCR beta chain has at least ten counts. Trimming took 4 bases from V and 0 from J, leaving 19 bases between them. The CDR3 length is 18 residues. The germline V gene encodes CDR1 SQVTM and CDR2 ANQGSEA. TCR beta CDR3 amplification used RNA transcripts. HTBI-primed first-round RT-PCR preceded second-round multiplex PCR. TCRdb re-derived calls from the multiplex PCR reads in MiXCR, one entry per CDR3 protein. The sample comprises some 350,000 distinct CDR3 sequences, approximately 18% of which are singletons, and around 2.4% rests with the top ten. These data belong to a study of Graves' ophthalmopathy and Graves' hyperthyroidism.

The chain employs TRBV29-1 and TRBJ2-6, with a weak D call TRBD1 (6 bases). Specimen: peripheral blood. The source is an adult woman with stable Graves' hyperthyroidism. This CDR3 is CSVVYADSPHSGANVLTF. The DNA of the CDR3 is TGCAGCGTTGTCTACGCGGACAGTCCTCACTCTGGGGCCAACGTCCTGACTTTC.